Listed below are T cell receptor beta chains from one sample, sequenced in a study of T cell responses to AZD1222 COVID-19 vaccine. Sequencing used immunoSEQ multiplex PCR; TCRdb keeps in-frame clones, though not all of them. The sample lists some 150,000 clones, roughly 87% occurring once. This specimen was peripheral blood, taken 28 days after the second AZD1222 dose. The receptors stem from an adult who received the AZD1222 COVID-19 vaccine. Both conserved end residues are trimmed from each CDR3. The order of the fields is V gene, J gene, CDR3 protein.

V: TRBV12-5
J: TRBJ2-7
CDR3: ASGTAVYEQY

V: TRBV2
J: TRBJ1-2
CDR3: ASRVPGLYGYT

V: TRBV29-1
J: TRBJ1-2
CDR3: SVSVGPQTEGYT

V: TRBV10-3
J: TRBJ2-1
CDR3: AISELKAGSYNEQF

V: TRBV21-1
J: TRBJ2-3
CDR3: ASKGTQGTSARTDTQY

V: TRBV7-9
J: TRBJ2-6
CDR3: ASSQDRGLPGANVLT

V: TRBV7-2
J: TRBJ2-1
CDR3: ASSSAYNEQF

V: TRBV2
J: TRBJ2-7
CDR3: ASSDLGVANYEQY

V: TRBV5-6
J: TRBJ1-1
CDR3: ASHQDGITEAF

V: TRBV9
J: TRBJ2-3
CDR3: ASSVGRDPTDTQY

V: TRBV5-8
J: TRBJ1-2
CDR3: ASSLAGTGGYGYT

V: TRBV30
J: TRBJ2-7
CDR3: AWSVLVPGGREQY

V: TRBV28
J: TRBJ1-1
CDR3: ASSSSDGEAF

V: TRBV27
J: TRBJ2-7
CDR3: ASSLTDYSYEQY

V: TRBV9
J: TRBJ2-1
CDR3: ASSVERTSGSNEQF

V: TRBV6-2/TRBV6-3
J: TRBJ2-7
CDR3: ASSPLAGNSYEQY

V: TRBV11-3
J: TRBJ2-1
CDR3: ASRFTNEQF

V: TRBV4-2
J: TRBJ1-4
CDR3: ASSQDTQATNEKLF

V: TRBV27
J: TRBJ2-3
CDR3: ASSLLSLAGRTDTQY

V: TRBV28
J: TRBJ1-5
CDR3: ASSLISNQPQH

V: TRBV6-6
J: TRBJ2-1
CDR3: ASSSETSVFYNEQF

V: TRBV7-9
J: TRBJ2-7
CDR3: ASSSPDGSGLTYEQY

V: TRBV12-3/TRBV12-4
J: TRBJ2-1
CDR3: SSGTYNEQF

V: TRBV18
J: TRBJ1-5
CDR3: ASSAQKGGNQPQH

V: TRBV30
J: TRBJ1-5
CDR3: AWSVRQSSNQPQH

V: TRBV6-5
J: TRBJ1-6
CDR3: ASSYARQVSPLH

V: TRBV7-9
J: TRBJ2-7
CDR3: ASSFVRYEQY

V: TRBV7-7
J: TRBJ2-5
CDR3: ASSLTPTKGVEETQY

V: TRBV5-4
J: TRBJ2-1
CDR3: ASSPVSLPYEQF

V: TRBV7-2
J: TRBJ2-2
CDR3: ASSSTRADTGELF

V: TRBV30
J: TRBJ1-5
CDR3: AWTGQGSQPQH

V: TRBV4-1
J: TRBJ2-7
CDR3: ASSQDGLADYEQY

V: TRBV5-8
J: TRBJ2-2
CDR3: ASSLASQENTGELF